These 30 T cell receptor beta chains came from one sample sequenced in a study of T cells in localized non-small cell lung cancer. Libraries were prepared by immunoSEQ multiplex PCR; TCRdb keeps only in-frame clonotypes and omits some of them. The data show 75,000 to 80,000 clones, 65% to 85% seen once. The input for sequencing was peripheral blood, taken before any cancer treatment. The origin of the receptors is a female donor over 55 with stage I lung adenocarcinoma.

This clone occurred once. J is TRBJ2-7 and V is TRBV27; D possibly corresponds to TRBD2 (6 bases). CDR1 and CDR2 from the germline V gene are MNHEY and SMNVEV (reference sequence). The CDR3 contains 14 residues. The V gene lost 2 bases and the J gene lost 0 bases, with 8 bases spanning the gap. The CDR3 DNA follows: TGTGCCAGCAGTTTAGCGGAGGGCTCCTACGAGCAGTACTTC. It codes for CASSLAEGSYEQYF.

This rearrangement joins TRBV7-9 to TRBJ1-1, with D tentatively TRBD1 (6 bases). Germline CDR1 SEHNR, CDR2 FQNEAQ (reference sequence). V lost 3 bases and J lost 6, with 8 bases in between. The CDR3 spans 12 residues. CDR3 residues: CASSFRGAEAFF. CDR3 nucleotides: TGTGCCAGCAGCTTCAGGGGAGCTGAAGCTTTCTTT.

CDR3 coding DNA: TGTGCCTGGAGTGTACTGTCCCAACAACTCCAAGAGACCCAGTACTTC. Translated: CAWSVLSQQLQETQYF. V usage is TRBV30 and J usage is TRBJ2-5; no clear D. The CDR3 contains 16 residues. V lost 0 bases to trimming and J lost 1 base, with 15 bases between them. Germline CDR1 is GTSNPN and CDR2 is SVGIG (reference sequence). The entire variable domain, with the rest obtained from reference TRBV30 and TRBJ2-5, is as follows: SQTIHQWPATLVQPVGSPLSLECTVEGTSNPNLYWYRQAAGRGLQLLFYSVGIGQISSEVPQNLSASRPQDRQFILSSKKLLLSDSGFYLCAWSVLSQQLQETQYFGPGTRLLVL.

This clone was found once. The J gene is TRBJ2-7, the V gene TRBV5-1; D is possibly TRBD1 or TRBD2 (6 bases each). This CDR3 comprises 14 residues. Germline CDR1 reads SGHRS; CDR2 reads YFSETQ. V was cut by 1 base and J by 1 base, with 9 bases left in between. The CDR3 is CASSLTGTSYEQYF. CDR3 nucleotides: TGCGCCAGCAGCTTGACAGGGACTTCCTACGAGCAGTACTTC.

This chain connects TRBV14 to TRBJ2-1, with D possibly being TRBD1 (6 bases). V lost 0 bases, J lost 15 bases, and 27 bases lay in between. The CDR3 runs 17 residues. The germline V gene has CDR1 SGHDN and CDR2 FVKESK. DNA for the CDR3: TGTGCCAGCAGCCAAGATATATCTCGGGGAGAGGGGGTTTCCCCGTTCTTC. Protein sequence: CASSQDISRGEGVSPFF.

The chain is built from TRBV6-5 and TRBJ1-1; a possible D gene is TRBD1 (5 bases). Germline lookup yields CDR1 MNHEY and CDR2 SVGAGI. V was cut by 5 bases and J by 4 bases, with 8 bases left in between. The CDR3 is 12 amino acids. As DNA, the CDR3 is TGTGCCAGCAGTCGGGGACTCACTGAAGCTTTCTTT. It codes for CASSRGLTEAFF.

A few counts support this clone. This chain uses TRBV19 with TRBJ1-2; D gene ambiguous. The ends were cut back, 7 bases at V and 1 base at J, with 16 bases in the middle. This CDR3 spans 15 amino acids. Germline V lookup: CDR1 LNHDA, CDR2 SQIVND (reference sequence). CDR3 in amino acids: CASTHERAGNYGYTF. CDR3 DNA: TGTGCCAGTACCCATGAGAGGGCGGGTAACTATGGCTACACCTTC.

The V and J genes are TRBV13 and TRBJ1-3; tentatively, D is TRBD1 (6 bases). The CDR3 loop spans 14 amino acids. V dropped 5 bases and J dropped 4 bases, with 12 bases sitting between them. Germline assignment: CDR1 PRHDT and CDR2 FYEKMQ (reference sequence). In nucleotides, the CDR3 is TGTGCCAGCAGCCAACAGGGTCGAGGAAACACCATATATTTT. Translating it yields CASSQQGRGNTIYF.

The chain has TRBV6-5 and TRBJ1-2, with 7 positions matching TRBD1. V lost 7 bases to trimming and J lost 4 bases; unmatched junction nucleotides: 6. Germline V gene sequence: CDR1 MNHEY, CDR2 SVGAGI. The CDR3 consists of 13 residues. In DNA, the CDR3 is TGTGCCAGCAACGAGGGGGCCGGCTATGGCTACACCTTC. Encoded protein: CASNEGAGYGYTF.

The table lists this clone with a few counts. The chain recombines TRBV5-4 with TRBJ1-6; the match to TRBD1 covers 10 bases. V lost 4 bases, J lost 6 bases, and 7 bases stayed unmatched. The CDR3 runs to 16 residues. Germline values: CDR1 SGHNT, CDR2 YYREEE (reference sequence). The CDR3 DNA follows: TGTGCCAGCAGCACCCCGGACAGGGGGTCTAATTCACCCCTCCACTTT. This gives the protein CASSTPDRGSNSPLHF.

The rearrangement joins TRBV5-4 to TRBJ2-5, with D tentatively TRBD1 (6 bases). CDR3 size: 18 residues. Deletions cut 1 base from V and 5 bases from J, with 24 bases between. The germline V gene has CDR1 SGHNT and CDR2 YYREEE (reference sequence). CDR3 amino acids: CASSLKFGGDFMGETQYF. For the CDR3, the DNA is TGTGCCAGCAGCTTGAAGTTTGGGGGCGATTTCATGGGCGAGACCCAGTACTTC.

The chain employs TRBV14 and TRBJ2-2; 7 positions agree with TRBD1. Germline CDR1 SGHDN, CDR2 FVKESK. The ends lost 3 bases at V and 5 bases at J; junction bases unmatched: 6. CDR3 length: 15 amino acids. The CDR3 here is CASSHRQGGTGELFF. In DNA, the CDR3 is TGTGCCAGCAGCCATAGACAGGGTGGAACCGGGGAGCTGTTTTTT.

The chain carries TRBV6-6 and TRBJ2-7, with a weak D call TRBD2 (6 bases). The CDR3 spans 16 residues. Germline V gives CDR1 MNHNY, CDR2 SVGAGI (reference sequence). V was shortened by 4 bases and J by 0 bases, with 16 bases between the two germline ends. The CDR3: CASSSRRLAYSYEQYF. The CDR3 nucleotides read TGTGCCAGCAGTTCCCGTCGGCTAGCGTACTCCTACGAGCAGTACTTC.

The chain uses TRBV19 and TRBJ2-1; D is uncertain. V lost 6 bases and J 0 bases, leaving 12 bases between the germline ends. The CDR3 length is 15 residues. From germline, CDR1 is LNHDA and CDR2 SQIVND (reference sequence). The CDR3 nucleotides read TGTGCCAGTAGGATACAGACCGGCTCCTACAATGAGCAGTTCTTC. As protein: CASRIQTGSYNEQFF.

This rearrangement joins TRBV13 to TRBJ2-5; D not resolved. Germline V gene sequence: CDR1 PRHDT, CDR2 FYEKMQ (reference sequence). The length of the CDR3 is 14 residues. Trimming took 4 bases from V and 1 from J, leaving 10 bases between them. CDR3 nucleotides: TGTGCCAGCAGCTCAGTTGGTGTCCAAGAGACCCAGTACTTC. As protein: CASSSVGVQETQYF.

In this sample, this clone turned up a few times. This sample also contains other DNA sequences that code for the same CDR3. The chain uses TRBV6-5 and TRBJ1-2; 9 bases are shared with TRBD1. The J segment lost 2 bases and the V segment lost 6 bases, leaving 7 bases of the junction unmatched. This CDR3 contains 15 residues. Per germline, CDR1 MNHEY and CDR2 SVGAGI. This CDR3 is CASSPAGTGNYGYTF. CDR3 DNA sequence: TGTGCCAGCAGCCCGGCCGGGACAGGGAACTATGGCTACACCTTC.

V and J are TRBV5-1 and TRBJ1-2, with D unclear. V lost 2 bases and J 0 bases, leaving 8 bases between the germline ends. The germline V gene has CDR1 SGHRS and CDR2 YFSETQ. The CDR3 extends over 14 amino acids. This CDR3 reads CASSFDASNYGYTF. The CDR3 DNA follows: TGCGCCAGCAGCTTCGACGCCTCTAACTATGGCTACACCTTC.

The V gene is TRBV5-4, the J gene TRBJ2-7; D unclear. From germline, CDR1 is SGHNT and CDR2 YYREEE (reference sequence). V was clipped by 0 bases and J by 1 base, with 8 bases between them. The CDR3 loop spans 14 amino acids. The CDR3 here is CASSLAIASYEQYF. In DNA, the CDR3 is TGTGCCAGCAGCTTGGCAATAGCTTCCTACGAGCAGTACTTC.

V usage is TRBV7-3 and J usage is TRBJ2-3, with 13 bases aligning to TRBD2. This CDR3 spans 16 amino acids. CDR1 and CDR2 from the germline V gene are SGHTA and FQGTGA. J lost 2 bases, V lost 5 bases, and 4 bases had no gene match. Written as DNA, the CDR3 is TGTGCCAGCAGCGACGGGACTAGCGGGGTCACAGATACGCAGTATTTT. As protein: CASSDGTSGVTDTQYF.

The chain uses TRBV2 and TRBJ2-3; D gene unclear. Germline CDR1 reads SNHLY; CDR2 reads FYNNEI. This CDR3 is built from 15 residues. Trimming removed 2 bases from V and 0 bases from J, with 9 bases in between. The CDR3 DNA sequence: TGTGCCAGCAGTGAAACCGGGCCCAGCACAGATACGCAGTATTTT. As protein: CASSETGPSTDTQYF.

The rearrangement links TRBV28 to TRBJ2-7; 7 nucleotides match TRBD2. Trimming at V came to 5 bases and at J to 5 bases, leaving 12 bases not matched to a gene. The CDR3 totals 15 residues. Germline V lookup: CDR1 MDHEN, CDR2 SYDVKM. CDR3: CASSPPAGWANEQYF. The CDR3 nucleotides are TGTGCCAGCAGTCCCCCAGCGGGGTGGGCAAACGAGCAGTACTTC.

The CDR3 region is CASSPKIPAGASYNEQFF. CDR3 sequence (DNA): TGTGCCAGCAGCCCAAAGATCCCGGCGGGCGCTTCGTACAATGAGCAGTTCTTC. The chain has TRBV4-2 and TRBJ2-1, with D tentatively TRBD2 (5 bases). The ends were cut back, 4 bases at V and 4 bases at J, with 23 bases in the middle. The CDR3 consists of 18 residues. CDR1 is LGHNA, CDR2 YNFKEQ, per germline.

The chain couples TRBV28 to TRBJ1-5, with 7 bases matching TRBD1. The trim removed 6 bases at V and 4 bases at J, leaving 3 bases unmatched. This CDR3 contains 13 residues. Germline CDR1 and CDR2: MDHEN and SYDVKM. The CDR3 spells CASRTGVNQPQHF. Here the CDR3 DNA reads TGTGCCAGCAGAACAGGGGTTAATCAGCCCCAGCATTTT.

V is TRBV9 and J is TRBJ2-1; D unclear. CDR3 length: 15 residues. V was cut by 0 bases and J by 0 bases, with 7 bases left in between. CDR1 is SGDLS, CDR2 YYNGEE, per germline. The CDR3 sequence is CASSVGVSSYNEQFF. The CDR3 coding sequence is TGTGCCAGCAGCGTAGGTGTCAGCTCCTACAATGAGCAGTTCTTC.

The J gene is TRBJ1-4, the V gene TRBV30; D not certain. Between the trimmed V and J ends, which lost 2 bases and 4 bases, there was a span of 8 bases. This CDR3 has 13 amino acids. The V gene's germline CDR1 is GTSNPN and CDR2 SVGIG (reference sequence). This chain's CDR3 is CAWSRQINEKLFF. In nucleotides, the CDR3 is TGTGCCTGGAGTCGGCAGATTAATGAAAAACTGTTTTTT.

J is TRBJ2-2 and V is TRBV19; the match to TRBD1 covers 8 bases. In germline, CDR1 is LNHDA, CDR2 SQIVND (reference sequence). The CDR3 loop spans 13 amino acids. V trimming: 10 bases; J trimming: 7 bases; junction bases outside the gene matches: 8. CDR3 DNA: TGTGCCACCCGGACAGGGTCCATCGGGGAGCTGTTTTTT. Encoded protein: CATRTGSIGELFF.

The V call is TRBV21-1, the J call TRBJ1-1. TRBV21-1 is a recognized pseudogene. This CDR3 has 16 amino acids. The CDR3 spells CASSKDPPRWGDEAFF. In DNA, the CDR3 is TGTGCCAGCAGCAAAGACCCGCCCCGGTGGGGTGATGAAGCTTTCTTT.

A few counts support this clone. The CDR3, as DNA: TGTGCCAGCAGAAACCGACGACAGGGTGTGAACACTGAAGCTTTCTTT. Translating gives CASRNRRQGVNTEAFF. The J gene is TRBJ1-1, the V gene TRBV27, with TRBD1 matching 7 bases. CDR1 is MNHEY, CDR2 SMNVEV, per germline (reference sequence). The CDR3 is 16 residues long. V shed 6 bases, J shed 0 bases, and the junction held 10 bases outside the gene matches.

V and J are TRBV5-4 and TRBJ1-2; D is undetermined. Germline CDR1 reads SGHNT; CDR2 reads YYREEE (reference sequence). The length of the CDR3 is 13 residues. V lost 3 bases and J lost 4, with 10 bases in between. CDR3 coding DNA: TGTGCCAGCAGCTCGACCGGTTCCTATGGCTACACCTTC. Residues: CASSSTGSYGYTF.

The chain has TRBV7-6 and TRBJ2-1, with TRBD2 matching over 7 bases. The CDR3 is 13 residues long. CDR1 and CDR2 (germline): SGHVS, FNYEAQ. With V trimmed by 4 bases and J by 10 bases, 7 bases remained unmatched. CDR3: CASSSGGFGEQFF. CDR3 nucleotides: TGTGCCAGCAGCTCGGGGGGTTTCGGGGAGCAGTTCTTC.